This TCR beta chain was observed in a study of CXCR3-negative and CXCR3-positive naive CD8 T cells. Study-wide results and caveats: Relative to CXCR3-negative naive cells, CXCR3-positive naive cells had more hydrophobic TRB CDR3s.

UMI-labeled TRB cDNA libraries were prepared by 5' RACE. TCRdb reprocessed the 5' RACE reads and keeps a single row for each CDR3 protein, giving no DNA. This sample's clone table lists 150,000 to 180,000 distinct CDR3 sequences. Notes on this clonotype: As yet, its antigen is unknown.

Germline V gene data show CDR1 as SGHDN and CDR2 as FVKESK. This CDR3 contains 16 residues. The sequenced sample was naive CXCR3+ CD8+ T cells from blood. Subset denoted: CD45RO-CCR7+CD27+CD95- naive CD8+ T cells expressing CXCR3 (TNR3+). The chain employs TRBV14 and TRBJ2-1; TCRdb selects TRBD2, and the lack of DNA leaves this call unchecked. This clonotype originated in a human donor in good health. Some clones in this sample may be carry-over from other donors' samples. CDR3: CASGGLAGAPYNEKFF.